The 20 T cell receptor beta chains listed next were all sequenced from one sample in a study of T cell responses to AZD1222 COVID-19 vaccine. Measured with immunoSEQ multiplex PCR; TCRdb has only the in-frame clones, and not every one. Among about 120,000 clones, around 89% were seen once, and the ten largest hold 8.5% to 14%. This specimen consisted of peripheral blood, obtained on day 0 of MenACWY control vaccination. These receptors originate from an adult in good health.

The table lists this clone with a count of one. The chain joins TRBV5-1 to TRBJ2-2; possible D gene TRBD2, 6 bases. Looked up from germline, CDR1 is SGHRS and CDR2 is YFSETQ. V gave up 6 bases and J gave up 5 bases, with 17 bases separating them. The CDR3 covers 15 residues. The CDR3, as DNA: TGCGCCAGCACCCCACGACTAGGAGGGACCGGGGAGCTGTTTTTT. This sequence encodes CASTPRLGGTGELFF.

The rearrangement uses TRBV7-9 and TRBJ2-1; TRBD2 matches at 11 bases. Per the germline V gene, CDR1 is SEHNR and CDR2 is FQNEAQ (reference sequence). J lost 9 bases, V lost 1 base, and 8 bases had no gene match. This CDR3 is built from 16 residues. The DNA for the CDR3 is TGTGCCAGCAGCTTAGTGCTAGCGGGAGGTCGGGTTGAGCAGTTCTTC. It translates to CASSLVLAGGRVEQFF.

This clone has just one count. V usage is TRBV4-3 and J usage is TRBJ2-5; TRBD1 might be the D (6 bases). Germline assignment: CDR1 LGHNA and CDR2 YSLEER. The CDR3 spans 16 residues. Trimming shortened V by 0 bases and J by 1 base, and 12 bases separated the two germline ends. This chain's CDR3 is CASSQDPRDTQETQYF. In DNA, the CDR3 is TGCGCCAGCAGCCAAGATCCCCGGGACACCCAAGAGACCCAGTACTTC.

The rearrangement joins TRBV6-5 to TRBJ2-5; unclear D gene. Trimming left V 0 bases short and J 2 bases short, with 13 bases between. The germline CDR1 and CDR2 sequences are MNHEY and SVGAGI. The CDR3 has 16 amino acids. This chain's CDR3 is CASSYSTGLTQETQYF. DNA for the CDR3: TGTGCCAGCAGTTACTCGACCGGGCTCACACAAGAGACCCAGTACTTC.

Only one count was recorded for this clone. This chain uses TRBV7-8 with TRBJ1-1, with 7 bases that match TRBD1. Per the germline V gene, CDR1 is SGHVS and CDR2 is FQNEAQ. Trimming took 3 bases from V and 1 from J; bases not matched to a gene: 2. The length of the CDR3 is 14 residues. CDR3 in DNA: TGTGCCAGCAGCTTGAGGGACAGGAACACTGAAGCTTTCTTT. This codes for CASSLRDRNTEAFF.

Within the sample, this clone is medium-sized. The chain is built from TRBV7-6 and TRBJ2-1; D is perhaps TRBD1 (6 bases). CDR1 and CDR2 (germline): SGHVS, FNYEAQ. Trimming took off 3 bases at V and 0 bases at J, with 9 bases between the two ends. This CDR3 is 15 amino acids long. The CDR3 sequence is CASSFTDSSYNEQFF. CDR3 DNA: TGTGCCAGCAGCTTTACGGACAGCTCCTACAATGAGCAGTTCTTC. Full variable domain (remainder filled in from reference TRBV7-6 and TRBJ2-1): GAGVSQSPRYKVTKRGQDVALRCDPISGHVSLYWYRQALGQGPEFLTYFNYEAQQDKSGLPNDRFSAERPEGSISTLTIQRTEQRDSAMYRCASSFTDSSYNEQFFGPGTRLTVL.

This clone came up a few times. The CDR3 DNA follows: TGTGCCAGTATGGGAGGGGGCCGCACATCTAGCAATCAGCCCCAGCATTTT. It codes for CASMGGGRTSSNQPQHF. J is TRBJ1-5 and V is TRBV19; 7 nucleotides agree with TRBD1. The CDR3 sequence is 17 residues long. Germline assignment: CDR1 LNHDA and CDR2 SQIVND (reference sequence). After removal of 7 bases from V and 0 bases from J, the junction contained 12 bases not matched to a gene.

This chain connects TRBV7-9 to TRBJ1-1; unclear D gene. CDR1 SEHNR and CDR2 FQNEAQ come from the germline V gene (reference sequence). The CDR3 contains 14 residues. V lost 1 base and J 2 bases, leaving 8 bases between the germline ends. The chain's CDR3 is CASSLEGGNTEAFF. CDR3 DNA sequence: TGTGCCAGCAGCTTAGAGGGCGGAAACACTGAAGCTTTCTTT.

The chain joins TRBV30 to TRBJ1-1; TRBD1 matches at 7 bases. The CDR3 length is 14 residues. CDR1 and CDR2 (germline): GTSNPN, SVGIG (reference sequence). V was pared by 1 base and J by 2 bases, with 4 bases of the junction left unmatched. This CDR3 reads CAWSEGQLNTEAFF. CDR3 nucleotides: TGTGCCTGGAGTGAGGGACAGTTAAACACTGAAGCTTTCTTT.

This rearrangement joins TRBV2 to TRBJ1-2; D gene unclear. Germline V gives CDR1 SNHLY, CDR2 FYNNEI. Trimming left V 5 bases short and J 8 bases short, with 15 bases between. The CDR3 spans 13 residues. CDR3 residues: CASSYRSPGGYTF. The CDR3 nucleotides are TGTGCCAGCAGTTACCGGAGCCCAGGCGGCTACACCTTC. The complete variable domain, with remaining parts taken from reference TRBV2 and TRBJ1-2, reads EPEVTQTPSHQVTQMGQEVILRCVPISNHLYFYWYRQILGQKVEFLVSFYNNEISEKSEIFDDQFSVERPDGSNFTLKIRSTKLEDSAMYFCASSYRSPGGYTFGSGTRLTVV.

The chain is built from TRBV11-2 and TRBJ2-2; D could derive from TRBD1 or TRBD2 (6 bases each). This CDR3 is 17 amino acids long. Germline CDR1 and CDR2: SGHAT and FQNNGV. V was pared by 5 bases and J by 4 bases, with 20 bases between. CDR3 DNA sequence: TGTGCCAGCAGCCGAGGGGGGCGAGGTCCTAGCACCGGGGAGCTGTTTTTT. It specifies CASSRGGRGPSTGELFF.

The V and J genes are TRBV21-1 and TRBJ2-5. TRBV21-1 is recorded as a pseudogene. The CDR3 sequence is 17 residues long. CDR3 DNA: TGTGCCAGCAGCAAGCCGGGTGGGGTTGGGCTGAGAGAGACCCAGTACTTC. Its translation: CASSKPGGVGLRETQYF.

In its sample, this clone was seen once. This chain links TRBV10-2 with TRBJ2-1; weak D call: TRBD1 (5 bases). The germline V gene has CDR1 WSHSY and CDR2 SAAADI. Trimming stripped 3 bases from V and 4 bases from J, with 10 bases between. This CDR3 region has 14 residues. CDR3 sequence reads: CASSDPQGYNEQFF. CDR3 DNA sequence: TGCGCCAGCAGTGACCCTCAGGGATACAATGAGCAGTTCTTC.

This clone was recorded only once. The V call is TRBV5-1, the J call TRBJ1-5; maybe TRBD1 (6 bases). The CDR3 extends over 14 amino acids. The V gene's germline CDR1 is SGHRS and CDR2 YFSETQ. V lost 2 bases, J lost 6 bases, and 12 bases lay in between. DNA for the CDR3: TGCGCCAGCAGCTTCGAGGGGGGCAGTCAGCCCCAGCATTTT. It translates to CASSFEGGSQPQHF.

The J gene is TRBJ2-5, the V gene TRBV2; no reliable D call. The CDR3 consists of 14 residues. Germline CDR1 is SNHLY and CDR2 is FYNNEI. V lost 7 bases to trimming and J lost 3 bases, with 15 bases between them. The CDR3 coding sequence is TGTGCCAGCAATCCTATAGTGAGCAAAGAGACCCAGTACTTC. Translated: CASNPIVSKETQYF.

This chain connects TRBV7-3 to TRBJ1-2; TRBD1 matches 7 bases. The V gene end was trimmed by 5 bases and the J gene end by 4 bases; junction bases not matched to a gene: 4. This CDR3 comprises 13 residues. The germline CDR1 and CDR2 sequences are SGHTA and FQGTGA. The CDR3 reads CASSPGQAYGYTF. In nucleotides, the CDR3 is TGTGCCAGCAGCCCCGGACAGGCCTATGGCTACACCTTC.

Here the CDR3 reads CASRGIRTPTYEQYF. The DNA of the CDR3 is TGTGCCAGCCGGGGAATACGGACACCTACCTACGAGCAGTACTTC. The gene calls are TRBV5-6 and TRBJ2-7; D may correspond to TRBD1 or TRBD2 (5 bases each). This CDR3 comprises 15 residues. Trimming shortened V by 7 bases and J by 2 bases, and 19 bases separated the two germline ends. CDR1 and CDR2 from the germline V gene are SGHDT and YYEEEE.

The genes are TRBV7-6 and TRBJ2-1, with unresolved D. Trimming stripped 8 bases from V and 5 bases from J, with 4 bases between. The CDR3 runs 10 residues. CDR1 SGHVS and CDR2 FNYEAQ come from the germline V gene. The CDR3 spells CASENNEQFF. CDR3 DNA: TGTGCCAGCGAGAACAATGAGCAGTTCTTC. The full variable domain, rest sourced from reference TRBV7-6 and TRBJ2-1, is GAGVSQSPRYKVTKRGQDVALRCDPISGHVSLYWYRQALGQGPEFLTYFNYEAQQDKSGLPNDRFSAERPEGSISTLTIQRTEQRDSAMYRCASENNEQFFGPGTRLTVL.

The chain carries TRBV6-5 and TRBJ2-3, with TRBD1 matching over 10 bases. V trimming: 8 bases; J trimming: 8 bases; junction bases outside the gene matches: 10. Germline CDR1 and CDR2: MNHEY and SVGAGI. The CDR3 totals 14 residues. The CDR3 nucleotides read TGTGCCAGCGGCCGGGACAGGGGTGCAGTTACGCAGTATTTT. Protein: CASGRDRGAVTQYF.

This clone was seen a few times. The CDR3 sequence is CASRQVSNQPQHF. The CDR3 nucleotides read TGTGCCAGCAGACAGGTTAGCAATCAGCCCCAGCATTTT. V and J are TRBV18 and TRBJ1-5; tentative D call: TRBD1 (6 bases). Trimming left V 8 bases short and J 0 bases short, with 8 bases between. There are 13 residues in the CDR3. Germline-derived CDR1 and CDR2 are KGHSH and LQKENI.